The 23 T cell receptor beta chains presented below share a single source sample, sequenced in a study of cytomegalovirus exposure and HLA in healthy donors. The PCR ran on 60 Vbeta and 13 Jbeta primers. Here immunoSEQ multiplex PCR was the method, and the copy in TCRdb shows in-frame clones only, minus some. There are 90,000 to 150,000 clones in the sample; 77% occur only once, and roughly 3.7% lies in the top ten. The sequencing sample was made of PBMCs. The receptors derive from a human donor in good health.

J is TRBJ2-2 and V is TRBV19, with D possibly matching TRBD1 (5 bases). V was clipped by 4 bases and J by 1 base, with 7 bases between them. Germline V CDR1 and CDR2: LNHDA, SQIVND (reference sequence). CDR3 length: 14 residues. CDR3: CASSTGWNTGELFF. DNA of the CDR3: TGTGCCAGTAGTACAGGGTGGAACACCGGGGAGCTGTTTTTT.

The CDR3 region is CASSPTTGSTDTQYF. In DNA form, the CDR3 reads TGTGCCAGCTCACCGACGACAGGGAGCACAGATACGCAGTATTTT. V and J are TRBV18 and TRBJ2-3, with 7 bases lining up with TRBD1. The length of the CDR3 is 15 residues. V lost 3 bases and J lost 0; bases outside the gene matches: 3. Germline V lookup: CDR1 KGHSH, CDR2 LQKENI.

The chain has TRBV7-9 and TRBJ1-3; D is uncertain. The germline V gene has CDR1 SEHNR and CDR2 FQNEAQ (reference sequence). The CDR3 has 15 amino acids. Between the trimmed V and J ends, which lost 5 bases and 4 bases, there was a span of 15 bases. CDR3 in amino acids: CASSPSAAEGNTIYF. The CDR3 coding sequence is TGTGCCAGCAGCCCGAGCGCAGCCGAGGGAAACACCATATATTTT.

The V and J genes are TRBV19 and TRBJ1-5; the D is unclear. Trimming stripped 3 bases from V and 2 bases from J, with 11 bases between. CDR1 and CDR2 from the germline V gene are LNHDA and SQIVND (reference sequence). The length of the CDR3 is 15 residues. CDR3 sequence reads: CASSMLFEGNQPQHF. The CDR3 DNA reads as TGTGCCAGTAGTATGTTGTTTGAGGGCAATCAGCCCCAGCATTTT.

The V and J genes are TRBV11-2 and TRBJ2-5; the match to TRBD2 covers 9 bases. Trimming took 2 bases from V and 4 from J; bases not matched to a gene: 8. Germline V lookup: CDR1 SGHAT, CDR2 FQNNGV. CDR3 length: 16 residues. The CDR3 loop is CASSLSAGGRGETQYF. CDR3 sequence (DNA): TGTGCCAGCAGCTTATCGGCGGGAGGGCGGGGAGAGACCCAGTACTTC.

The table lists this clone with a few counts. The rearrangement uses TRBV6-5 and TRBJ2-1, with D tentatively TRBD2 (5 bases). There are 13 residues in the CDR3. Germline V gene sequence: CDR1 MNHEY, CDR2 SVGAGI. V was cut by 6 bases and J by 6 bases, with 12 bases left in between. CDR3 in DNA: TGTGCCAGCAGGGCGGGCGGCTTCAATGAGCAGTTCTTC. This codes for CASRAGGFNEQFF.

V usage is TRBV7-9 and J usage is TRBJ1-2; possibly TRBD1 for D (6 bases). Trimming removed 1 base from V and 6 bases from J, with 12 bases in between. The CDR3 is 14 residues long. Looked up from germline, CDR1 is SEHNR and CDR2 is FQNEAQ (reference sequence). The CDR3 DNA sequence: TGTGCCAGCAGCTTAGGGACAGCTCAAAATGGCTACACCTTC. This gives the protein CASSLGTAQNGYTF.

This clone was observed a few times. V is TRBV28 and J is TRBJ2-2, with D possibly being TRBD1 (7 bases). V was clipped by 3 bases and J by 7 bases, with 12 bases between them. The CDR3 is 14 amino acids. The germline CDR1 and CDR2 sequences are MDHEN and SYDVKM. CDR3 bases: TGTGCCAGCAGTTTCTCAGGGGGGAACGGGGAGCTGTTTTTT. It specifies CASSFSGGNGELFF.

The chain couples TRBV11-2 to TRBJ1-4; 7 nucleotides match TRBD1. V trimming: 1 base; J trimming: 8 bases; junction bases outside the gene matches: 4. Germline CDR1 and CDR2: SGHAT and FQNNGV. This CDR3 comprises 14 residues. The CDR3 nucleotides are TGTGCCAGCAGCTTAGGGACAGGCGGGGAAAAACTGTTTTTT. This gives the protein CASSLGTGGEKLFF.

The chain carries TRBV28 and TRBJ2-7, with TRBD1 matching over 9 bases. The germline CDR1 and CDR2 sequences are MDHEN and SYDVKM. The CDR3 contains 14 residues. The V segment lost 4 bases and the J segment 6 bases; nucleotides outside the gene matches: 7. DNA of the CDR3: TGTGCCAGCAGTTACCCGGGACAGGGCTTCGAGCAGTACTTC. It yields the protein CASSYPGQGFEQYF.

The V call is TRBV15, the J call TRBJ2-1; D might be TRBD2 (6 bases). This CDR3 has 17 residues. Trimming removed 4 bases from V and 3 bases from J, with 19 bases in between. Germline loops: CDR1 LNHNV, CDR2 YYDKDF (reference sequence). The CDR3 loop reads CATSINSGPLVYNEQFF. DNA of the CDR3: TGTGCCACCAGCATAAATAGCGGACCCCTAGTCTACAATGAGCAGTTCTTC.

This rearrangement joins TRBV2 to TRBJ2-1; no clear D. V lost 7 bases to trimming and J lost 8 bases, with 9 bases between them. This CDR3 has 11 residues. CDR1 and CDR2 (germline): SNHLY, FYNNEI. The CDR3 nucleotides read TGTGCCAGCATTCAGGCCTATGAGCAGTTCTTC. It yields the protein CASIQAYEQFF.

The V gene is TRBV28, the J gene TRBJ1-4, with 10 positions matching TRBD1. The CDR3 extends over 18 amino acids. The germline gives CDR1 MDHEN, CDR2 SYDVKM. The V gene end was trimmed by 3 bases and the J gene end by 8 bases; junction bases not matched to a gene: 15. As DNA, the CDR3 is TGTGCCAGCAGTTTCCCTGCTCCTAGACAGGGGGCAGGCGAAAAACTGTTTTTT. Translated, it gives CASSFPAPRQGAGEKLFF.

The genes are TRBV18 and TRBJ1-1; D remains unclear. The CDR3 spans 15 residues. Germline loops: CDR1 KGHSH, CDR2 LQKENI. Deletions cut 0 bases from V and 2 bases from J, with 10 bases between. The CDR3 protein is CASSPPSQLNTEAFF. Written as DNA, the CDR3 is TGTGCCAGCTCACCACCTTCGCAACTAAACACTGAAGCTTTCTTT.

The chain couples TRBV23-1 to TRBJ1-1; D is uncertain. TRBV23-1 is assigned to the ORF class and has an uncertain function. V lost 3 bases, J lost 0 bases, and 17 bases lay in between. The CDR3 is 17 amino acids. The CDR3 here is CASSHLGRLKMNTEAFF. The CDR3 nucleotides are TGCGCCAGCAGTCATTTGGGCCGCCTCAAAATGAACACTGAAGCTTTCTTT.

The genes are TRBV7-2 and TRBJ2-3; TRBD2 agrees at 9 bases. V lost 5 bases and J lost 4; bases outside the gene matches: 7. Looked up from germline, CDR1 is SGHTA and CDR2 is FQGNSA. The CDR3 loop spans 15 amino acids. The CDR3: CASSQQAGGPDTQYF. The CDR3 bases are TGTGCCAGCAGCCAACAGGCGGGAGGGCCAGATACGCAGTATTTT.

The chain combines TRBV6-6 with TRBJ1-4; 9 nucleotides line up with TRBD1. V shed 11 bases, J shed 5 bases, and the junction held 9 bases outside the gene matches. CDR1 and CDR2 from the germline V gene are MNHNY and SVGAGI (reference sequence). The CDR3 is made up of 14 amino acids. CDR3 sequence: CASRWGTGNEKLFF. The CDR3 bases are TGTGCCTCCCGGTGGGGGACAGGGAATGAAAAACTGTTTTTT.

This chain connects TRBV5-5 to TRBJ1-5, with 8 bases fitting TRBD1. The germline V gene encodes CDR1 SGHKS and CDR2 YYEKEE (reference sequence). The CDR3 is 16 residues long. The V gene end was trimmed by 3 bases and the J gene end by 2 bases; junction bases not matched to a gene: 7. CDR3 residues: CASSYGQGLGNQPQHF. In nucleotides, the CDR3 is TGTGCCAGCAGCTATGGACAGGGCCTGGGCAATCAGCCCCAGCATTTT.

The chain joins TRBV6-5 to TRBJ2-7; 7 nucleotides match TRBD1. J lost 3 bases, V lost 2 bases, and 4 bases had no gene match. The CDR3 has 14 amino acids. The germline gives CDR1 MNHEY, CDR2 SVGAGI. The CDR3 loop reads CASSYGTEYYEQYF. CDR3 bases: TGTGCCAGCAGTTACGGGACAGAGTACTACGAGCAGTACTTC.

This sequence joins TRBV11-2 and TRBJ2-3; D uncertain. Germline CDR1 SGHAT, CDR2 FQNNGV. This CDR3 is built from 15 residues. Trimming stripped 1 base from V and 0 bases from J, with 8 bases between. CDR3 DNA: TGTGCCAGCAGCTTAGGCACCCTAAGCACAGATACGCAGTATTTT. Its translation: CASSLGTLSTDTQYF.

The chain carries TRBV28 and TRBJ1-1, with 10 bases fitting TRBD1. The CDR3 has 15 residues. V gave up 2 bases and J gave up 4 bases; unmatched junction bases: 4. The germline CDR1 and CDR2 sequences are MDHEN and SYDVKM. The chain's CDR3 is CASSLGTGAGTEAFF. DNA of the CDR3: TGTGCCAGCAGTTTAGGGACAGGGGCCGGCACTGAAGCTTTCTTT.

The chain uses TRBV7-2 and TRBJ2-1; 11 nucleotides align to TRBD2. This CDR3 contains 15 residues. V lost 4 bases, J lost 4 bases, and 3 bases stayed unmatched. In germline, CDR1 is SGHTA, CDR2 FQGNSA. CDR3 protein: CASSSGTSGYNEQFF. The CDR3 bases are TGTGCCAGCAGCTCCGGGACTAGCGGTTACAATGAGCAGTTCTTC.

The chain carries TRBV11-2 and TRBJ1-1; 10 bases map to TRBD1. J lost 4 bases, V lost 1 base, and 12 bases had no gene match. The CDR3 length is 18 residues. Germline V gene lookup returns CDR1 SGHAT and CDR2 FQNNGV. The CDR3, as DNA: TGTGCCAGCAGCTTAGGAGTGGGGACAGGGGTGACCGTCACTGAAGCTTTCTTT. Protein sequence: CASSLGVGTGVTVTEAFF. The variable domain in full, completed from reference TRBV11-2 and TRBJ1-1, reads EAGVAQSPRYKIIEKRQSVAFWCNPISGHATLYWYQQILGQGPKLLIQFQNNGVVDDSQLPKDRFSAERLKGVDSTLKIQPAKLEDSAVYLCASSLGVGTGVTVTEAFFGQGTRLTVV.